Below are 7 T cell receptor beta chains sequenced from a single sample in a study of T cell responses to AZD1222 COVID-19 vaccine. The method was immunoSEQ multiplex PCR; TCRdb's version includes in-frame clones alone and lacks a portion of them. The sample has 180,000 or so clones, roughly 92% seen once. This material consisted of peripheral blood, taken 28 days after the second AZD1222 dose. The receptors here all came from an adult who received the AZD1222 COVID-19 vaccine.

Comment on this clone: The sample contains more than one DNA sequence encoding this CDR3. The chain is built from TRBV19 and TRBJ2-6, with TRBD1 identical over 7 bases. The CDR3 is 16 amino acids. Germline V gives CDR1 LNHDA, CDR2 SQIVND (reference sequence). With 1 base clipped from V and 2 bases from J, the junction kept 2 bases outside the gene matches. CDR3 sequence reads: CASSIGDRAGANVLTF. DNA of the CDR3: TGTGCCAGTAGTATAGGAGACAGGGCTGGGGCCAACGTCCTGACTTTC.

DNA for the CDR3: TGTGCCATCAGTGAGTGGGGGTTTGGCTACACCTTC. Its protein product is CAISEWGFGYTF. V is TRBV10-3 and J is TRBJ1-2; TRBD1 might be the D (5 bases). There are 12 residues in the CDR3. The V end was cut by 1 base, the J end by 7 bases, with 7 bases between. The V gene's germline CDR1 is ENHRY and CDR2 SYGVKD.

The V call is TRBV5-1, the J call TRBJ1-2; D perhaps matches TRBD1 (6 bases). This CDR3 spans 16 amino acids. Trimming pared 0 bases from V and 0 bases from J, leaving 12 bases between. The germline V gene has CDR1 SGHRS and CDR2 YFSETQ. The DNA for the CDR3 is TGCGCCAGCAGCTTGGGTGGACAGACGCCTAACTATGGCTACACCTTC. Translating it yields CASSLGGQTPNYGYTF.

This sequence joins TRBV5-1 and TRBJ1-2; a weak D match, TRBD1 (5 bases). Trimming left V 0 bases short and J 4 bases short, with 10 bases between. The CDR3 extends over 14 amino acids. The germline CDR1 and CDR2 sequences are SGHRS and YFSETQ. DNA of the CDR3: TGCGCCAGCAGCTTGGATCAGGGACTCTATGGCTACACCTTC. This encodes CASSLDQGLYGYTF.

This sequence joins TRBV5-1 and TRBJ1-2; 7 bases agree with TRBD1. This CDR3 region has 13 residues. With V trimmed by 2 bases and J by 4 bases, 2 bases remained unmatched. The germline V gene has CDR1 SGHRS and CDR2 YFSETQ. The CDR3 sequence: CASSLGDSYGYTF. In DNA, the CDR3 is TGCGCCAGCAGCTTAGGGGACAGCTATGGCTACACCTTC.

The chain carries TRBV7-3 and TRBJ2-1; tentatively, D is TRBD1 (6 bases). The CDR3 sequence is 13 residues long. Per the germline V gene, CDR1 is SGHTA and CDR2 is FQGTGA. Trimming took off 5 bases at V and 6 bases at J, with 11 bases between the two ends. The CDR3, as DNA: TGTGCCAGCAGCCTGGACAGTCGCAATGAGCAGTTCTTC. Its protein is CASSLDSRNEQFF.

This sequence joins TRBV4-2 and TRBJ1-1; a weak D match, TRBD1 (5 bases). CDR3 size: 15 residues. The germline gives CDR1 LGHNA, CDR2 YNFKEQ. The germline V and J ends were trimmed by 3 bases and 7 bases, with 18 bases remaining between them. This CDR3 reads CASSQRGREAIEAFF. The CDR3 nucleotides are TGTGCCAGCAGCCAGAGGGGCAGGGAGGCGATTGAAGCTTTCTTT.